Presented here are 30 T cell receptor beta chains from one specimen sequenced in a study of cytotoxic CD8 clonotypes in ibrutinib-treated CLL. TCRdb keeps only in-frame clones here, not all; method: immunoSEQ multiplex PCR. The sample consists of 130,000 to 150,000 clones, over 60% of them appearing once. The sequenced sample was PBMCs, obtained after 12 months of ibrutinib treatment. The receptors shown here come from a human donor with chronic lymphocytic leukemia.

V gene TRBV7-2 combines with J gene TRBJ2-7; possible D gene TRBD1, 5 bases. This CDR3 has 15 residues. V was shortened by 4 bases and J by 3 bases, with 16 bases between the two germline ends. Per the germline V gene, CDR1 is SGHTA and CDR2 is FQGNSA. The CDR3: CASSYYGGRVYEQYF. DNA for the CDR3: TGTGCCAGCAGCTACTACGGCGGCAGGGTCTACGAGCAGTACTTC.

This clone was seen only a few times. The rearrangement joins TRBV18 to TRBJ1-2; tentative D call: TRBD1 (5 bases). V gave up 3 bases and J gave up 1 base, with 6 bases separating them. The CDR3 sequence is 13 residues long. CDR1 and CDR2 from the germline V gene are KGHSH and LQKENI. The CDR3 reads CASSPDSNYGYTF. CDR3 in DNA: TGTGCCAGCTCACCCGACAGTAACTATGGCTACACCTTC.

J is TRBJ1-2 and V is TRBV7-9, with TRBD1 as a possible D gene (5 bases). The CDR3 totals 13 residues. Trimming shortened V by 4 bases and J by 5 bases, and 11 bases separated the two germline ends. Germline CDR1 SEHNR, CDR2 FQNEAQ (reference sequence). This chain's CDR3 is CASSYSGFYGYTF. As DNA, the CDR3 is TGTGCCAGCAGCTATTCAGGGTTTTATGGCTACACCTTC. The full variable domain, rest sourced from reference TRBV7-9 and TRBJ1-2, is DTGVSQNPRHKITKRGQNVTFRCDPISEHNRLYWYRQTLGQGPEFLTYFQNEAQLEKSRLLSDRFSAERPKGSFSTLEIQRTEQGDSAMYLCASSYSGFYGYTFGSGTRLTVV.

J is TRBJ2-3 and V is TRBV14, with TRBD2 as a possible D gene (5 bases). The CDR3 contains 16 residues. Germline V gene sequence: CDR1 SGHDN, CDR2 FVKESK. Trimming left V 0 bases short and J 1 base short, with 11 bases between. CDR3 region: CASSQDSGIGTDTQYF. The CDR3 DNA is TGTGCCAGCAGCCAAGATTCCGGGATTGGCACAGATACGCAGTATTTT.

The chain recombines TRBV30 with TRBJ1-1; no clear D gene. V lost 4 bases, J lost 1 base, and 7 bases lay in between. There are 12 residues in the CDR3. The V gene's germline CDR1 is GTSNPN and CDR2 SVGIG (reference sequence). The chain's CDR3 is CAWNDRNTEAFF. DNA of the CDR3: TGTGCCTGGAATGACCGGAACACTGAAGCTTTCTTT.

The rearrangement joins TRBV4-2 to TRBJ2-7, with D perhaps being TRBD1 or TRBD2 (6 bases each). V was cut by 2 bases and J by 1 base, with 12 bases left in between. CDR1 is LGHNA, CDR2 YNFKEQ, per germline. The CDR3 runs to 15 residues. CDR3 in DNA: TGTGCCAGCAGCCAATTTTGGGGGGCGTCCTACGAGCAGTACTTC. It codes for CASSQFWGASYEQYF.

This clone was detected only a few times. The CDR3 coding sequence is TGTGCCAGCAGCTCTACCAAGGAGATGAACACTGAAGCTTTCTTT. It yields the protein CASSSTKEMNTEAFF. The chain combines TRBV7-9 with TRBJ1-1, with no clear D. Trimming removed 4 bases from V and 0 bases from J, with 12 bases in between. The CDR3 is 15 residues long. Per germline, CDR1 SEHNR and CDR2 FQNEAQ (reference sequence).

The chain couples TRBV5-4 to TRBJ2-7, with 8 nucleotides matching TRBD2. V gave up 5 bases and J gave up 4 bases; unmatched junction bases: 11. Germline CDR1 and CDR2: SGHNT and YYREEE (reference sequence). The CDR3 extends over 15 amino acids. The CDR3 spells CASSPTSAQHYEQYF. In DNA form, the CDR3 reads TGTGCCAGCAGTCCGACTAGCGCGCAGCATTACGAGCAGTACTTC.

V usage is TRBV28 and J usage is TRBJ2-2; TRBD2 matches 10 bases. This CDR3 has 17 amino acids. The germline V gene encodes CDR1 MDHEN and CDR2 SYDVKM. V lost 2 bases to trimming and J lost 4 bases; unmatched junction nucleotides: 7. The CDR3 sequence: CASSLQAGTSVTGELFF. CDR3 nucleotides: TGTGCCAGCAGTTTACAAGCCGGGACTAGCGTCACCGGGGAGCTGTTTTTT.

This chain uses TRBV6-5 with TRBJ1-1, with TRBD1 as a possible D gene (6 bases). Per germline, CDR1 MNHEY and CDR2 SVGAGI. The CDR3 is 15 residues long. V dropped 7 bases and J dropped 0 bases, with 15 bases sitting between them. The CDR3 nucleotides are TGTGCCAGCAACAGGGAGGCCCCCCTGAACACTGAAGCTTTCTTT. Translating gives CASNREAPLNTEAFF.

The chain is built from TRBV2 and TRBJ2-5; 7 positions agree with TRBD1. With 6 bases clipped from V and 5 bases from J, the junction kept 12 bases outside the gene matches. CDR1 is SNHLY and CDR2 is FYNNEI in the germline V gene. This CDR3 is 15 amino acids long. CDR3: CASSVDRAVRETQYF. The DNA for the CDR3 is TGTGCCAGCAGCGTTGACAGGGCCGTTCGTGAGACCCAGTACTTC. Complete variable domain (other parts from reference TRBV2 and TRBJ2-5): EPEVTQTPSHQVTQMGQEVILRCVPISNHLYFYWYRQILGQKVEFLVSFYNNEISEKSEIFDDQFSVERPDGSNFTLKIRSTKLEDSAMYFCASSVDRAVRETQYFGPGTRLLVL.

V and J are TRBV23-1 and TRBJ2-7, with D possibly TRBD2 on 5 matching bases. TRBV23-1 is assigned to the ORF class and has an uncertain function. Trimming removed 6 bases at V and 7 bases at J, with 25 bases between. The CDR3 has 16 amino acids. For the CDR3, the DNA is TGCGCCAGCAGAAGACTTCGTGGACTCCCCGAGAGTGAGCAGTACTTC. Amino acid sequence: CASRRLRGLPESEQYF.

The rearrangement joins TRBV2 to TRBJ2-6, with a weak D call TRBD1 (5 bases). The V gene lost 2 bases and the J gene lost 0 bases, with 11 bases spanning the gap. The CDR3 consists of 17 residues. Germline V gene sequence: CDR1 SNHLY, CDR2 FYNNEI. The chain's CDR3 is CASSEFGQFSGANVLTF. For the CDR3, the DNA is TGTGCCAGCAGTGAATTTGGACAATTCTCTGGGGCCAACGTCCTGACTTTC. Full variable domain (missing parts from reference TRBV2 and TRBJ2-6): EPEVTQTPSHQVTQMGQEVILRCVPISNHLYFYWYRQILGQKVEFLVSFYNNEISEKSEIFDDQFSVERPDGSNFTLKIRSTKLEDSAMYFCASSEFGQFSGANVLTFGAGSRLTVL.

This clone showed up just a few times. The chain is built from TRBV15 and TRBJ2-7; no reliable D call. The CDR3 contains 13 residues. Deletions cut 1 base from V and 4 bases from J, with 8 bases between. Germline CDR1 reads LNHNV; CDR2 reads YYDKDF (reference sequence). For the CDR3, the DNA is TGTGCCACCAGCAGAGCCGACATTTACGAGCAGTACTTC. Amino acids: CATSRADIYEQYF. Together with reference TRBV15 and TRBJ2-7, the CDR3 gives the full variable domain: DAMVIQNPRYQVTQFGKPVTLSCSQTLNHNVMYWYQQKSSQAPKLLFHYYDKDFNNEADTPDNFQSRRPNTSFCFLDIRSPGLGDTAMYLCATSRADIYEQYFGPGTRLTVT.

This clone was detected only once. This rearrangement joins TRBV5-1 to TRBJ2-1; tentative D call: TRBD1 (5 bases). This CDR3 region has 13 residues. The V and J ends lost 0 bases and 6 bases respectively, with 7 bases between them. Germline values: CDR1 SGHRS, CDR2 YFSETQ. In DNA, the CDR3 is TGCGCCAGCAGCTTGGTTGGGGCCAATGAGCAGTTCTTC. Encoded protein: CASSLVGANEQFF.

V and J are TRBV6-5 and TRBJ2-7; tentatively, D is TRBD2 (5 bases). The CDR3 consists of 14 residues. Trimming removed 2 bases at V and 0 bases at J, with 8 bases between. Germline CDR1 MNHEY, CDR2 SVGAGI. The CDR3, as DNA: TGTGCCAGCAGTTACAGTGGGAGCTCCTACGAGCAGTACTTC. Translating gives CASSYSGSSYEQYF.

The chain links TRBV7-6 to TRBJ2-1; 9 positions agree with TRBD2. Unmatched junction bases numbered 24, after V lost 1 base and J lost 5 bases. From germline, CDR1 is SGHVS and CDR2 FNYEAQ. The CDR3 runs to 22 residues. The CDR3 protein is CASSLVRPLVAGAQVPDNEQFF. The DNA for the CDR3 is TGTGCCAGCAGCTTAGTTAGGCCTTTGGTAGCGGGAGCCCAGGTTCCCGACAATGAGCAGTTCTTC.

The genes are TRBV2 and TRBJ1-3; D might be TRBD1 (5 bases). The germline V gene encodes CDR1 SNHLY and CDR2 FYNNEI. Between the trimmed V and J ends, which lost 4 bases and 0 bases, there was a span of 10 bases. The CDR3 is 15 residues long. CDR3 residues: CASSGGRSSGNTIYF. CDR3 sequence (DNA): TGTGCCAGCAGTGGGGGACGGAGCTCTGGAAACACCATATATTTT.

In its sample, this clone was seen a few times. The rearrangement links TRBV11-2 to TRBJ1-2; no clear D. The CDR3 length is 14 residues. The V and J ends lost 1 base and 6 bases respectively, with 12 bases between them. Germline V lookup: CDR1 SGHAT, CDR2 FQNNGV. This chain's CDR3 is CASSLVGGIDGYTF. In DNA form, the CDR3 reads TGTGCCAGCAGCTTAGTGGGAGGGATCGATGGCTACACCTTC.

V usage is TRBV4-1 and J usage is TRBJ1-2; D uncertain. Germline CDR1 is MGHRA and CDR2 is YSYEKL. Trimming shortened V by 2 bases and J by 1 base, and 2 bases separated the two germline ends. The CDR3 contains 12 residues. The CDR3 reads CASSQLNYGYTF. For the CDR3, the DNA is TGCGCCAGCAGCCAACTTAACTATGGCTACACCTTC.

The chain combines TRBV19 with TRBJ1-6; D is undetermined. V shed 5 bases and J shed 10 bases, with 12 bases lying between them. This CDR3 is built from 13 residues. Germline V gives CDR1 LNHDA, CDR2 SQIVND (reference sequence). DNA of the CDR3: TGTGCCAGTAGTTATGCGGTCAACTCACCCCTCCACTTT. It yields the protein CASSYAVNSPLHF.

This chain links TRBV7-3 with TRBJ2-1, with D unresolved. The CDR3 has 14 amino acids. Germline V CDR1 and CDR2: SGHTA, FQGTGA. V dropped 4 bases and J dropped 0 bases, with 7 bases sitting between them. In DNA form, the CDR3 reads TGTGCCAGCAGCTCCCCGACCTCCTACAATGAGCAGTTCTTC. Translating it yields CASSSPTSYNEQFF. The whole variable domain, filled in from reference TRBV7-3 and TRBJ2-1, reads GAGVSQTPSNKVTEKGKYVELRCDPISGHTALYWYRQSLGQGPEFLIYFQGTGAADDSGLPNDRFFAVRPEGSVSTLKIQRTERGDSAVYLCASSSPTSYNEQFFGPGTRLTVL.

The chain employs TRBV6-1 and TRBJ1-1; TRBD1 might be the D (6 bases). The CDR3 length is 12 residues. Germline-derived CDR1 and CDR2 are MNHNS and SASEGT. V lost 4 bases and J lost 11, with 14 bases in between. As DNA, the CDR3 is TGTGCCAGCAGTGCCCTAGGGGGGGTGGCTTTCTTT. Its protein is CASSALGGVAFF.

This clone appeared a single time. The chain combines TRBV18 with TRBJ2-3, with D perhaps TRBD1 (6 bases). Germline V gene sequence: CDR1 KGHSH, CDR2 LQKENI. The CDR3 spans 15 residues. The V and J ends lost 4 bases and 0 bases respectively, with 11 bases between them. CDR3 sequence: CASSQRQDSTDTQYF. CDR3 nucleotides: TGTGCCAGCTCACAACGACAGGATAGCACAGATACGCAGTATTTT. Full variable domain (outside the CDR3, taken from reference TRBV18 and TRBJ2-3): NAGVMQNPRHLVRRRGQEARLRCSPMKGHSHVYWYRQLPEEGLKFMVYLQKENIIDESGMPKERFSAEFPKEGPSILRIQQVVRGDSAAYFCASSQRQDSTDTQYFGPGTRLTVL.

The genes are TRBV28 and TRBJ2-3; D unresolved. V was trimmed by 3 bases and J by 0 bases, leaving 10 bases between them. From germline, CDR1 is MDHEN and CDR2 SYDVKM. This CDR3 is 15 amino acids long. CDR3 loop: CASSFARPSTDTQYF. The CDR3 region has the DNA TGTGCCAGCAGTTTTGCCCGACCTAGCACAGATACGCAGTATTTT.

This clone occurred a few times. This chain uses TRBV7-9 with TRBJ1-3; a weak D match, TRBD1 (6 bases). CDR1 and CDR2 (germline): SEHNR, FQNEAQ (reference sequence). There are 11 residues in the CDR3. Trimming cost V 5 bases and J 9 bases, with 8 bases left between them. The CDR3 coding sequence is TGTGCCAGCAGCGAGGGGGGCACCATATATTTT. Its translation is CASSEGGTIYF.

The J gene is TRBJ2-3, the V gene TRBV7-3, with 8 bases matching TRBD2. The germline V gene encodes CDR1 SGHTA and CDR2 FQGTGA. The CDR3 loop spans 17 amino acids. The trim removed 5 bases at V and 3 bases at J, leaving 13 bases unmatched. The CDR3 sequence is CASSETPASGRTDTQYF. DNA of the CDR3: TGTGCCAGCAGCGAGACCCCCGCCAGCGGGAGAACAGATACGCAGTATTTT.

The J gene is TRBJ1-1, the V gene TRBV5-4; no definite D call. Trimming removed 4 bases from V and 2 bases from J, with 15 bases in between. Germline V gene lookup returns CDR1 SGHNT and CDR2 YYREEE (reference sequence). The CDR3 runs 15 residues. The CDR3 nucleotides read TGTGCCAGCAGCCAAGCCGACCTCACAAACACTGAAGCTTTCTTT. It encodes CASSQADLTNTEAFF.

The chain is built from TRBV18 and TRBJ2-7; the D call may be TRBD1 or TRBD2 (5 bases each). Trimming shortened V by 3 bases and J by 2 bases, and 14 bases separated the two germline ends. There are 15 residues in the CDR3. CDR1 and CDR2 from the germline V gene are KGHSH and LQKENI. As DNA, the CDR3 is TGTGCCAGCTCACCCTGGGGGACCCATCCCTACGAGCAGTACTTC. Its translation: CASSPWGTHPYEQYF.

The V and J genes are TRBV6-6 and TRBJ2-5; perhaps TRBD2 as D (5 bases). Trimming removed 0 bases at V and 6 bases at J, with 8 bases between. This CDR3 spans 13 amino acids. CDR1 and CDR2 from the germline V gene are MNHNY and SVGAGI (reference sequence). DNA for the CDR3: TGTGCCAGCAGTTACTCTAGCGTGAAGACCCAGTACTTC. Its translation: CASSYSSVKTQYF.